This TCR beta chain was observed in a study of cytomegalovirus exposure and HLA in healthy donors. With 60 Vbeta and 13 Jbeta primers, the PCR was carried out. Repertoires were generated with immunoSEQ multiplex PCR, while TCRdb's copy carries only in-frame clones and drops some. This table holds 250,000 to 350,000 clones, around 80% found once. The germline V gene encodes CDR1 LNHDA and CDR2 SQIVND (reference sequence). The V end was cut by 5 bases, the J end by 8 bases, with 15 bases between. This CDR3 comprises 13 residues. This receptor was identified in a girl aged 2-9 years in good health and CMV-seronegative. V usage is TRBV19 and J usage is TRBJ1-2, with D uncertain. The sample consisted of PBMCs. CDR3 nucleotides: TGTGCCAGTAGTTCCGTGAGGGTGGAAGGCTACACCTTC. It yields the protein CASSSVRVEGYTF.